Listed below are T cell receptor beta chains from one sample, sequenced in a study of STAT5B mutations in CD4+ large granular lymphocyte leukemia. Measured with immunoSEQ multiplex PCR; TCRdb has only the in-frame clones, and not every one. The data show under 40,000 clones, under 85% seen once. Sequences were obtained from CD4+ T cells from blood buffy coats. The receptors here all came from a human donor in good health. Each CDR3 is given with its conserved first and last residue. The order of the fields is V gene, CDR3 length, clone size, D gene, J gene, CDR3 DNA, CDR3 protein. A D gene is named only where the DNA matches it firmly. Some rows mark clone size as missing; the rest say once, few, many or name a class of expanded clone.

V gene: TRBV28; CDR3 length: 12; clone size: NA; D gene: NA; J gene: TRBJ1-1; CDR3 DNA: TGTGCCAGCAGTACCCAGGGGTATGGAGCTTTCTTT; CDR3 protein: CASSTQGYGAFF
V gene: TRBV7-8; CDR3 length: 15; clone size: few; D gene: NA; J gene: TRBJ1-5; CDR3 DNA: TGTGCCAGCAGCTTAGCTCTCTCTAGCAATCAGCCCCAGCATTTT; CDR3 protein: CASSLALSSNQPQHF
V gene: TRBV10-3; CDR3 length: 15; clone size: NA; D gene: TRBD1; J gene: TRBJ2-1; CDR3 DNA: TGTGCCATCAGTGGGGGGACAGGGGGATACAATGAGCAGTTCTTC; CDR3 protein: CAISGGTGGYNEQFF
V gene: TRBV6-1; CDR3 length: 15; clone size: NA; D gene: TRBD2; J gene: TRBJ2-2; CDR3 DNA: TGTGCCAGTAGACTAGCGGGGTTGGGCACCGGGGAGCTGTTTTTT; CDR3 protein: CASRLAGLGTGELFF
V gene: TRBV14; CDR3 length: 12; clone size: NA; D gene: NA; J gene: TRBJ2-7; CDR3 DNA: TGTGCCAGCAGCCAAATAGGGTACGAGCAGTACTTC; CDR3 protein: CASSQIGYEQYF
V gene: TRBV28; CDR3 length: 16; clone size: NA; D gene: NA; J gene: TRBJ1-3; CDR3 DNA: TGTGCCAGCAGTTCGCCCGGGGACCTCTCTGGAAACACCATATATTTT; CDR3 protein: CASSSPGDLSGNTIYF
V gene: TRBV5-6; CDR3 length: 16; clone size: NA; D gene: NA; J gene: TRBJ2-6; CDR3 DNA: TGTGCCAGCAGCTTGGGAGGGGGAAGTGGGGCCAACGTCCTGACTTTC; CDR3 protein: CASSLGGGSGANVLTF
V gene: TRBV27; CDR3 length: 18; clone size: NA; D gene: NA; J gene: TRBJ2-7; CDR3 DNA: TGTGCCAGCAGTTTATCTTTACCTGTACTCCGGAGCTCCTACGAGCAGTACTTC; CDR3 protein: CASSLSLPVLRSSYEQYF
V gene: TRBV19; CDR3 length: 14; clone size: NA; D gene: TRBD1; J gene: TRBJ1-2; CDR3 DNA: TGTGCCAGTCAACAGGGGTCCAGACGCTATGGCTACACCTTC; CDR3 protein: CASQQGSRRYGYTF
V gene: TRBV6-1; CDR3 length: 14; clone size: once; D gene: TRBD1; J gene: TRBJ1-2; CDR3 DNA: TGTGCCAGCAGTGAAGTAGCGACAGGGCATGGCTACACCTTC; CDR3 protein: CASSEVATGHGYTF
V gene: TRBV29-1; CDR3 length: 13; clone size: NA; D gene: NA; J gene: TRBJ2-5; CDR3 DNA: TGCAGCGTTGGCTCGCAGGGGGCGGGGGAGCAGTACTTC; CDR3 protein: CSVGSQGAGEQYF
V gene: TRBV28; CDR3 length: 18; clone size: once; D gene: TRBD1; J gene: TRBJ1-5; CDR3 DNA: TGTGCCAGCAGCAGACCGGGACAGGGATTGTTTAGCAATCAGCCCCAGCATTTT; CDR3 protein: CASSRPGQGLFSNQPQHF
V gene: TRBV9; CDR3 length: 15; clone size: NA; D gene: TRBD1; J gene: TRBJ2-4; CDR3 DNA: TGTGCCAGCAGCGGGCACCGGGACAGCAAAAACATTCAGTACTTC; CDR3 protein: CASSGHRDSKNIQYF
V gene: TRBV2; CDR3 length: 14; clone size: NA; D gene: TRBD2; J gene: TRBJ2-3; CDR3 DNA: TGTGCCAGCAGTGAAACTAGCGGGAGTCCTACGCAGTATTTT; CDR3 protein: CASSETSGSPTQYF
V gene: TRBV6-1; CDR3 length: 14; clone size: NA; D gene: NA; J gene: TRBJ2-3; CDR3 DNA: TGTGCCAGCAGTGAATACTGGGGCACAGATACGCAGTATTTT; CDR3 protein: CASSEYWGTDTQYF
V gene: TRBV6-6; CDR3 length: 13; clone size: once; D gene: NA; J gene: TRBJ2-2; CDR3 DNA: TGTGCCAGCAGATCAGGGGTCCCCGGGGAGCTGTTTTTT; CDR3 protein: CASRSGVPGELFF
V gene: TRBV7-9; CDR3 length: 11; clone size: few; D gene: NA; J gene: TRBJ2-1; CDR3 DNA: TGTGCCAGCAGCGCTTATCATGAGCAGTTCTTC; CDR3 protein: CASSAYHEQFF
V gene: TRBV6-5; CDR3 length: 13; clone size: few; D gene: TRBD1; J gene: TRBJ1-5; CDR3 DNA: TGTGCCAGCACGACAGGGAGCAATCAGCCCCAGCATTTT; CDR3 protein: CASTTGSNQPQHF
V gene: TRBV7-2; CDR3 length: 15; clone size: NA; D gene: NA; J gene: TRBJ2-7; CDR3 DNA: TGTGCCAGCAGCTCTGGGGCAGGCTATACTAACGAGCAGTACTTC; CDR3 protein: CASSSGAGYTNEQYF
V gene: TRBV2; CDR3 length: 15; clone size: NA; D gene: TRBD1; J gene: TRBJ1-1; CDR3 DNA: TGTGCCAGCAGTGTAGGGCCAGGGGGGGGCACTGAAGCTTTCTTT; CDR3 protein: CASSVGPGGGTEAFF
V gene: TRBV7-2; CDR3 length: 15; clone size: NA; D gene: TRBD2; J gene: TRBJ2-1; CDR3 DNA: TGTGCCAGCAGCTTACTAGCGGGTCCCTACAATGAGCAGTTCTTC; CDR3 protein: CASSLLAGPYNEQFF
V gene: TRBV10-2; CDR3 length: 16; clone size: NA; D gene: TRBD2; J gene: TRBJ2-5; CDR3 DNA: TGCGCCAGCAGTGAGTCTAGCGGGGGGGCCCGAGAGACCCAGTACTTC; CDR3 protein: CASSESSGGARETQYF
V gene: TRBV29-1; CDR3 length: 12; clone size: NA; D gene: NA; J gene: TRBJ2-5; CDR3 DNA: TGCAGCGTTGGGGGACGGCAAGAGACCCAGTACTTC; CDR3 protein: CSVGGRQETQYF
V gene: TRBV29-1; CDR3 length: 11; clone size: NA; D gene: NA; J gene: TRBJ2-7; CDR3 DNA: TGCAGCGTTTCGCTTACCTACGAGCAGTACTTC; CDR3 protein: CSVSLTYEQYF
V gene: TRBV30; CDR3 length: 15; clone size: NA; D gene: NA; J gene: TRBJ2-7; CDR3 DNA: TGTGCCTGGAGGACCCGGGCCCTCAGGGGCTACGAGCAGTACTTC; CDR3 protein: CAWRTRALRGYEQYF
V gene: TRBV5-5; CDR3 length: 16; clone size: NA; D gene: TRBD2; J gene: TRBJ2-7; CDR3 DNA: TGTGCCAGCAGCCCGGACTTGACTAGCGGGATTTACGAGCAGTACTTC; CDR3 protein: CASSPDLTSGIYEQYF
V gene: TRBV5-3; CDR3 length: 12; clone size: once; D gene: NA; J gene: TRBJ1-6; CDR3 DNA: TGTGCCAGAAGCTTGTCCCATTCACCCCTCCACTTT; CDR3 protein: CARSLSHSPLHF